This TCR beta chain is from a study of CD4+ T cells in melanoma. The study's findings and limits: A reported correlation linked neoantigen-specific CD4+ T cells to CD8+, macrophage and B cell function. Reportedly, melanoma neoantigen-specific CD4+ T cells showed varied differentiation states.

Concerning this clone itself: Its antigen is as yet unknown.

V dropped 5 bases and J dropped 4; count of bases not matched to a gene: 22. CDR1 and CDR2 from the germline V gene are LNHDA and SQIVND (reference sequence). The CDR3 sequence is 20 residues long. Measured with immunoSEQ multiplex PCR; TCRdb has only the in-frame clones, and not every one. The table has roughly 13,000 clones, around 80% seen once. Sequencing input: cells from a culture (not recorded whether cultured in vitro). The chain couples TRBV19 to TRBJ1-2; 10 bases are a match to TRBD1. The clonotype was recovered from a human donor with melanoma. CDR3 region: CASSPGTGDLRISASYGYTF. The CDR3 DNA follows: TGTGCCAGTAGTCCCGGGACAGGGGACCTCCGTATAAGTGCCTCCTATGGCTACACCTTC.